The present T cell receptor (beta chain) was sequenced within a study of OX40 agonist ivuxolimab in advanced cancers. For context, the study as a whole: Ivuxolimab was an agonistic, fully human IgG2 monoclonal antibody directed against OX40 (CD134), a costimulatory receptor. Intravenous ivuxolimab was administered to patients every 2 weeks at six dose levels: 0.01, 0.1, 0.3, 1.5, 3 and 10 mg/kg. Of the roughly 53 patients in dose escalation, some 20 had hepatocellular carcinoma, around 15 had melanoma, 9 had renal cell carcinoma and 9 had head and neck cancer. In the dose-escalation cohort, 82.7% of patients were male, and the mean age was roughly 60 years, with a range of about 23 to 90. Prior anti-PD-1, anti-PD-L1 or anti-CTLA-4 therapy was permitted, and checkpoint inhibitors had been received by 40% to 50% of dose-escalation patients. Partial responses were achieved by three dose-escalation patients, of whom one had hepatocellular carcinoma and two had cutaneous melanoma. The purpose of peripheral TCRbeta sequencing was to test whether ivuxolimab changed TCR sequence diversity and led to clonal T-cell expansion. The paper covers the monotherapy dose-escalation part of the phase I ivuxolimab trial, which included N = 52 patients.

Patients with a history of autoimmune disease or receiving systemic immunosuppression were excluded from the trial. In every dose cohort, peripheral blood was drawn for TCR sequencing at baseline, cycle 4 day 1, and cycle 7 day 1. The samples were drawn from a first-in-human, open-label, multicenter phase I dose-escalation trial of ivuxolimab. The trial enrolled adults with locally advanced or metastatic head and neck squamous cell, hepatocellular, melanoma or renal cell carcinoma. Before TCR sequencing, CD4+ and CD8+ T cells were separately sorted from peripheral blood. Here is what the overall study found, with its caveats: Which antigens the clonally expanded peripheral T cells were specific for was not determined. At doses of 0.1 to 3.0 mg/kg, clonal expansion of both CD4+ and CD8+ T cells in blood was seen between baseline and week 6. After ivuxolimab, CD8+ T cells had more expanded clones than CD4+ T cells on average. Low levels of normalized T-cell clonal expansion were also seen in some patients who did not respond. In the 0.1-3.0 mg/kg groups, partial responders were among the patients with the lowest normalized peripheral clonal expansion, particularly in CD8+ T cells.

To note about this clone: Its antigen is not yet known. Base qualities are not at hand, and no much larger clone is one base apart.

Genomic DNA was extracted from sorted cells for sequencing of the TCRbeta CDR3 region. The immunoSEQ Assay was used to sequence the TCRbeta CDR3 regions. TCRdb took this table from immuneACCESS and kept in-frame rearrangements with V and J called. Such tables lack part of the clones; where checked against another copy, unresolved V genes explain under half of the gap, and the rest is unexplained. The sample records over 35,000 clones, 89% of which are singletons. The ten most abundant clones make up 35% to 45% of the sample. From the cysteine through the phenylalanine, the CDR3 covers 15 amino acids. The retained sequence is limited to the CDR3, 45 bases, with the frame set at the first base. V is pared back by 0 bases and J by 1 base, with 9 bases lying between the germline termini. CDR1 and CDR2, looked up from the germline V gene, are SGHRS and YFSETQ.

This chain is built from TRBV5-1 and TRBJ2-3, with the identity of the D gene unclear. Material: CD4+ or CD8+ T cells sorted from blood, obtained in a trial of the OX40 agonist ivuxolimab. The receptor was derived from an adult with an advanced solid tumor such as melanoma, head and neck, liver or kidney cancer. The nucleotides read TGCGCCAGCAGCTTGGAGGGTTGGGGCACAGATACGCAGTATTTT. The resulting protein is CASSLEGWGTDTQYF.